This TCR beta chain was obtained from a study of response to subunit inactivated influenza vaccine. Whole-study findings and limits: The authors suggested that few new T cells are recruited per seasonal influenza vaccination.

Looked up from germline, CDR1 is SNHLY and CDR2 is FYNNEI. Trimming removed 5 bases from V and 0 bases from J, with 26 bases in between. CDR3 length: 20 amino acids. As to this clonotype: Antigen unknown.

Each CDR3 protein gets one entry after TCRdb re-called the RT-PCR reads with MiXCR. There are 650,000 to 850,000 distinct CDR3 sequences in the sample; roughly 14% occur only once, and 6.5% to 8.5% lies in the top ten. Material: PBMCs from blood, obtained 14 days before vaccination. V and J are TRBV2 and TRBJ2-1; possible D gene TRBD2, 6 bases. This clonotype was obtained from a man aged 50-60 years who received an inactivated influenza vaccine. CDR3 nucleotide sequence: TGTGCCAGCAGTAAGGCGCCGGGAGAAAAACCTCGTCGCTCCTACAATGAGCAGTTCTTC. Its protein product is CASSKAPGEKPRRSYNEQFF.